Listed here are 32 T cell receptor beta chains from one sample, sequenced in a study of CD8 T cells in Susac syndrome. An amount of RNA that ranged from roughly 0.45 to 1 ug was reverse transcribed with random hexamers. TCRdb independently ran MiXCR on the immunoSEQ multiplex PCR reads; one entry per CDR3 protein. The table lists 140,000 to 150,000 distinct CDR3 sequences, nearly 97% of them singletons, with 0.065% to 0.095% in the top ten. Sequenced: CD4+ T cells from PBMCs. The origin of the receptors is a human donor with Susac syndrome.

V is TRBV2 and J is TRBJ2-1; D remains unclear. The CDR3 runs 15 residues. Germline values: CDR1 SNHLY, CDR2 FYNNEI. V was pared by 7 bases and J by 10 bases, with 23 bases between. The CDR3 is CASKFLVVGVGEQFF. Written as DNA, the CDR3 is TGTGCCAGCAAGTTCCTGGTCGTGGGTGTTGGGGAGCAGTTCTTC. Complete variable domain (other parts from reference TRBV2 and TRBJ2-1): EPEVTQTPSHQVTQMGQEVILRCVPISNHLYFYWYRQILGQKVEFLVSFYNNEISEKSEIFDDQFSVERPDGSNFTLKIRSTKLEDSAMYFCASKFLVVGVGEQFFGPGTRLTVL.

On this clonotype itself: One end of the junction does not line up with germline, which may come from a read error. V usage is TRBV20-1 and J usage is TRBJ2-1; D ambiguous. The CDR3 has 12 amino acids. CDR1 is DFQATT, CDR2 SNEGSKA, per germline (reference sequence). CDR3 sequence reads: CSARGTPNEQFF. The CDR3, as DNA: TGCAGTGCGAGAGGTACTCCCAATGAGCAGTTCTTC.

V is TRBV2 and J is TRBJ1-1; 7 bases fit TRBD1. Germline loops: CDR1 SNHLY, CDR2 FYNNEI. V was pared by 5 bases and J by 11 bases, with 8 bases of the junction left unmatched. This CDR3 region has 12 residues. CDR3 region: CASSPLDREAFF. As DNA, the CDR3 is TGTGCCAGCAGTCCCCTAGACAGGGAGGCTTTCTTT.

This chain joins TRBV2 and TRBJ2-5, with D perhaps TRBD2 (5 bases). Deletions cut 6 bases from V and 5 bases from J, with 13 bases between. CDR3 length: 13 residues. Germline-derived CDR1 and CDR2 are SNHLY and FYNNEI. CDR3 region: CASRTPPGETQYF. The CDR3 bases are TGTGCCAGCAGGACCCCTCCGGGGGAGACCCAGTACTTC.

The chain has TRBV2 and TRBJ2-7, with D unclear. This CDR3 has 12 amino acids. Germline-derived CDR1 and CDR2 are SNHLY and FYNNEI. The ends were cut back, 0 bases at V and 7 bases at J, with 7 bases in the middle. The CDR3 loop reads CASSEAIGEQYF. The CDR3 coding sequence is TGTGCCAGCAGTGAAGCGATTGGGGAGCAGTACTTC. Full variable domain (remainder filled in from reference TRBV2 and TRBJ2-7): EPEVTQTPSHQVTQMGQEVILRCVPISNHLYFYWYRQILGQKVEFLVSFYNNEISEKSEIFDDQFSVERPDGSNFTLKIRSTKLEDSAMYFCASSEAIGEQYFGPGTRLTVT.

The J gene is TRBJ2-1, the V gene TRBV9; D is ambiguous. CDR1 is SGDLS, CDR2 YYNGEE, per germline. V lost 3 bases and J lost 9, with 7 bases in between. This CDR3 is built from 11 residues. CDR3 region: CASSASVEQFF. The CDR3 DNA sequence: TGTGCCAGCAGCGCGAGTGTTGAGCAGTTCTTC.

The rearrangement uses TRBV7-2 and TRBJ2-3; the D is unclear. The germline V gene encodes CDR1 SGHTA and CDR2 FQGNSA. The CDR3 sequence is 12 residues long. Trimming took 1 base from V and 10 from J, leaving 9 bases between them. The CDR3, as DNA: TGTGCCAGCAGCTTAGAAACCAGTGCGCAGTATTTT. Its protein product is CASSLETSAQYF.

The CDR3 DNA is TGCGCCAGCAGCTTGGCTCCGTTAGGGCTTGGGAACGAGCAGTACTTC. Translated: CASSLAPLGLGNEQYF. This chain links TRBV5-1 with TRBJ2-7; D not certain. Trimming left V 0 bases short and J 5 bases short, with 18 bases between. The CDR3 length is 16 residues. CDR1 and CDR2 (germline): SGHRS, YFSETQ. Full variable domain (rest looked up from reference TRBV5-1 and TRBJ2-7): KAGVTQTPRYLIKTRGQQVTLSCSPISGHRSVSWYQQTPGQGLQFLFEYFSETQRNKGNFPGRFSGRQFSNSRSEMNVSTLELGDSALYLCASSLAPLGLGNEQYFGPGTRLTVT.

The CDR3 sequence: CASRRTRSTYEQYF. The CDR3, as DNA: TGTGCCAGCAGAAGGACACGGAGTACCTACGAGCAGTACTTC. The J gene is TRBJ2-7, the V gene TRBV6-6; a weak D match, TRBD1 (5 bases). The CDR3 consists of 14 residues. Trimming took off 6 bases at V and 2 bases at J, with 14 bases between the two ends. Looked up from germline, CDR1 is MNHNY and CDR2 is SVGAGI (reference sequence).

This chain uses TRBV5-1 with TRBJ2-3; TRBD2 matches at 10 bases. This CDR3 has 19 amino acids. V shed 3 bases and J 2 bases; nucleotides not matched to a gene: 15. Germline V gene data show CDR1 as SGHRS and CDR2 as YFSETQ. The CDR3 DNA sequence: TGCGCCAGCAGCTCACGAAGGGCAAGCGGGAGGGCCGACACAGATACGCAGTATTTT. Protein product: CASSSRRASGRADTDTQYF.

The rearrangement links TRBV6-1 to TRBJ2-1, with D possibly being TRBD1 or TRBD2 (6 bases each). V was pared by 10 bases and J by 3 bases, with 19 bases between. The CDR3 extends over 15 amino acids. Germline CDR1 is MNHNS and CDR2 is SASEGT. CDR3 in amino acids: CATLVGGPFYNEQFF. In DNA, the CDR3 is TGTGCCACCTTGGTGGGGGGCCCCTTCTACAATGAGCAGTTCTTC.

The chain links TRBV29-1 to TRBJ2-5; possible D gene TRBD1, 7 bases. This CDR3 is built from 12 residues. Germline V gene data show CDR1 as SQVTM and CDR2 as ANQGSEA. Deletions cut 7 bases from V and 5 bases from J, with 14 bases between. The DNA of the CDR3 is TGCAGCGGACAGGGAGGAAGGGAGACCCAGTACTTC. Its translation: CSGQGGRETQYF.

The chain uses TRBV27 and TRBJ2-5, with 12 bases lining up with TRBD1. Losses at the gene ends were 0 bases for V and 4 bases for J; bases not matched to a gene: 3. The CDR3 extends over 16 amino acids. Germline CDR1 reads MNHEY; CDR2 reads SMNVEV (reference sequence). CDR3 sequence: CASSLSGQGARETQYF. CDR3 nucleotide sequence: TGTGCCAGCAGTTTATCGGGACAGGGGGCGCGAGAGACCCAGTACTTC.

The V and J genes are TRBV12-3 or TRBV12-4 and TRBJ1-2; D is ambiguous. The CDR3 sequence is 14 residues long. Trimming took 3 bases from V and 7 from J, leaving 15 bases between them. CDR3 sequence reads: CASSLSLTDGGYTF. The CDR3 nucleotides are TGTGCCAGCAGTTTGAGTCTTACAGACGGTGGCTACACCTTC.

The chain combines TRBV3-1 with TRBJ2-3; D is perhaps TRBD2 (6 bases). V shed 2 bases and J shed 3 bases, with 12 bases lying between them. The CDR3 runs to 15 residues. The germline gives CDR1 LGHDT, CDR2 YNNKEL (reference sequence). The CDR3 nucleotides read TGTGCCAGCAGCCAACAGCGGGTGGGGACAGATACGCAGTATTTT. As protein: CASSQQRVGTDTQYF.

J is TRBJ2-1 and V is TRBV10-3, with 8 bases lining up with TRBD1. In germline, CDR1 is ENHRY, CDR2 SYGVKD. V shed 4 bases, J shed 11 bases, and the junction held 7 bases outside the gene matches. The CDR3 contains 13 residues. The CDR3 sequence: CAISGTGKNQQFF. In DNA form, the CDR3 reads TGTGCCATCAGTGGGACAGGGAAAAATCAGCAGTTCTTC.

This chain connects TRBV6-5 to TRBJ2-7; 9 nucleotides match TRBD1. V dropped 7 bases and J dropped 2; count of bases not matched to a gene: 6. Germline V gene data show CDR1 as MNHEY and CDR2 as SVGAGI. The CDR3 runs to 14 residues. This chain's CDR3 is CASTGGTGPYEQYF. The CDR3 DNA sequence: TGTGCCAGCACGGGCGGGACAGGGCCCTACGAGCAGTACTTC.

The chain is built from TRBV15 and TRBJ1-5, with D unclear. The CDR3 is made up of 16 amino acids. Per the germline V gene, CDR1 is LNHNV and CDR2 is YYDKDF (reference sequence). Trimming removed 2 bases from V and 2 bases from J, with 13 bases in between. The CDR3 reads CATSRNQRGGNQPQHF. DNA for the CDR3: TGTGCCACCAGCAGAAATCAACGGGGAGGCAATCAGCCCCAGCATTTT.

Here the CDR3 reads CASSPHRLAGLNEQFF. CDR3 in DNA: TGTGCCAGCAGTCCTCACCGACTAGCGGGATTAAATGAGCAGTTCTTC. The V gene is TRBV28, the J gene TRBJ2-1, with 11 nucleotides matching TRBD2. The V segment lost 5 bases and the J segment 7 bases; nucleotides outside the gene matches: 10. This CDR3 is 16 amino acids long. The germline CDR1 and CDR2 sequences are MDHEN and SYDVKM.

The V gene is TRBV19, the J gene TRBJ2-4; D unclear. V lost 6 bases to trimming and J lost 5 bases, with 8 bases between them. Germline lookup yields CDR1 LNHDA and CDR2 SQIVND (reference sequence). The CDR3 has 12 residues. The CDR3 sequence: CASSRGENIQYF. The CDR3 DNA reads as TGTGCCAGTAGCCGTGGGGAAAACATTCAGTACTTC.

CDR3 sequence reads: CASSLLATYYGYTF. The CDR3 nucleotides read TGTGCCAGCAGCTTACTCGCCACTTACTATGGCTACACCTTC. V and J are TRBV7-9 and TRBJ1-2; D remains ambiguous. Trimming stripped 2 bases from V and 3 bases from J, with 10 bases between. Germline values: CDR1 SEHNR, CDR2 FQNEAQ (reference sequence). The CDR3 sequence is 14 residues long.

The genes are TRBV4-1 and TRBJ2-5; D unresolved. The V gene lost 0 bases and the J gene lost 14 bases, with 10 bases spanning the gap. The CDR3 has 11 residues. Germline lookup yields CDR1 MGHRA and CDR2 YSYEKL. CDR3 bases: TGCGCCAGCAGCCAAGATTACCTTCACTACTTC. Its protein product is CASSQDYLHYF.

This chain joins TRBV18 and TRBJ1-1; D perhaps matches TRBD1 (5 bases). There are 16 residues in the CDR3. Germline loops: CDR1 KGHSH, CDR2 LQKENI. V lost 2 bases and J lost 5, with 18 bases in between. The CDR3 sequence: CASSPVGPGRGTEAFF. For the CDR3, the DNA is TGTGCCAGCTCACCAGTTGGGCCGGGGCGAGGAACTGAAGCTTTCTTT.

The chain is built from TRBV7-2 and TRBJ2-1; D is perhaps TRBD1 or TRBD2 (5 bases each). The germline V and J ends were trimmed by 2 bases and 7 bases, with 15 bases remaining between them. Germline V gene data show CDR1 as SGHTA and CDR2 as FQGNSA. This CDR3 has 15 amino acids. The CDR3 bases are TGTGCCAGCAGCTTACAAGGGACGAACCGTAATGAGCAGTTCTTC. Amino acid sequence: CASSLQGTNRNEQFF.

The gene calls are TRBV24-1 and TRBJ2-3; 9 bases agree with TRBD1. This CDR3 has 16 amino acids. Germline CDR1 and CDR2: KGHDR and SFDVKD. V lost 4 bases and J lost 4; bases outside the gene matches: 8. The CDR3 DNA sequence: TGTGCCACCAGTGACCCCGGACAGGGGACCCCAGATACGCAGTATTTT. Encoded protein: CATSDPGQGTPDTQYF.

The V gene is TRBV7-9, the J gene TRBJ1-2; D not resolved. CDR3 size: 13 residues. The V end was cut by 2 bases, the J end by 6 bases, with 10 bases between. From germline, CDR1 is SEHNR and CDR2 FQNEAQ (reference sequence). The CDR3: CASSLYGQHGYTF. Written as DNA, the CDR3 is TGTGCCAGCAGCTTATACGGGCAACATGGCTACACCTTC.

The V call is TRBV4-1, the J call TRBJ2-1; D unresolved. CDR1 is MGHRA, CDR2 YSYEKL, per germline. V lost 0 bases, J lost 11 bases, and 8 bases lay in between. This CDR3 is 12 amino acids long. CDR3 in DNA: TGCGCCAGCAGCCAAGATGGCGGAAAGCAGTTCTTC. Protein sequence: CASSQDGGKQFF.

CDR3 sequence: CASSQDFGFEAFF. The CDR3 coding sequence is TGTGCCAGCAGCCAAGATTTTGGTTTTGAAGCTTTCTTT. V gene TRBV3-1 combines with J gene TRBJ1-1; D is unresolved. Germline loops: CDR1 LGHDT, CDR2 YNNKEL (reference sequence). This CDR3 is built from 13 residues. V dropped 0 bases and J dropped 7 bases, with 9 bases sitting between them. The full variable domain, completed using reference TRBV3-1 and TRBJ1-1, is DTAVSQTPKYLVTQMGNDKSIKCEQNLGHDTMYWYKQDSKKFLKIMFSYNNKELIINETVPNRFSPKSPDKAHLNLHINSLELGDSAVYFCASSQDFGFEAFFGQGTRLTVV.

The chain recombines TRBV20-1 with TRBJ2-7; no reliable D call. The germline gives CDR1 DFQATT, CDR2 SNEGSKA (reference sequence). Trimming pared 2 bases from V and 4 bases from J, leaving 12 bases between. There are 13 residues in the CDR3. Here the CDR3 reads CSARPLDPYEQYF. CDR3 nucleotides: TGCAGTGCTAGACCGTTGGACCCATACGAGCAGTACTTC.

This clonotype was seen a few times. CDR3 DNA sequence: TGTGCCAGCTCACCACCAGGAGAAGAGACCCAGTACTTC. It encodes CASSPPGEETQYF. V is TRBV18 and J is TRBJ2-5; D is uncertain. The CDR3 totals 13 residues. The germline V gene has CDR1 KGHSH and CDR2 LQKENI. V was trimmed by 0 bases and J by 3 bases, leaving 5 bases between them.

This chain joins TRBV20-1 and TRBJ2-7; no firm D call. The V gene lost 1 base and the J gene lost 5 bases, with 12 bases spanning the gap. The CDR3 has 13 residues. Germline CDR1 and CDR2: DFQATT and SNEGSKA (reference sequence). As DNA, the CDR3 is TGCAGTGCTAGAGTTGGGGTAAGGCACGAGCAGTACTTC. It translates to CSARVGVRHEQYF.

The CDR3 DNA is TGCAGTGCACCCCGCGGGGGGGTGACAGATACGCAGTATTTT. This sequence encodes CSAPRGGVTDTQYF. This sequence joins TRBV20-1 and TRBJ2-3; TRBD2 agrees at 9 bases. J gave up 3 bases and V 6 bases, and 7 bases lay outside the gene matches. There are 14 residues in the CDR3. CDR1 is DFQATT, CDR2 SNEGSKA, per germline (reference sequence).